These 19 T cell receptor beta chains originate from one sample sequenced in a study of blood T cell repertoires in COVID-19. Assay used: immunoSEQ multiplex PCR; TCRdb lists only in-frame clones, some missing. The top ten clones hold about 2% of a sample with approximately 80,000 clones, about four fifths of them seen once. The sample taken for sequencing was peripheral blood. These receptors all stem from a woman in her sixties or seventies with acute or convalescent COVID-19.

The chain carries TRBV2 and TRBJ1-1; TRBD1 agrees at 8 bases. Germline loops: CDR1 SNHLY, CDR2 FYNNEI. The CDR3 loop spans 14 amino acids. V lost 6 bases to trimming and J lost 5 bases; unmatched junction nucleotides: 8. The DNA for the CDR3 is TGTGCCAGCAGGGGAGAACAGGGGGGGACTGAAGCTTTCTTT. It translates to CASRGEQGGTEAFF.

The chain recombines TRBV7-9 with TRBJ2-5; TRBD2 matches 8 bases. With V trimmed by 5 bases and J by 5 bases, 10 bases remained unmatched. The CDR3 totals 15 residues. Germline CDR1 is SEHNR and CDR2 is FQNEAQ (reference sequence). In DNA, the CDR3 is TGTGCCAGCAGCCCCTCTGGGCGGGGGGTTGAGACCCAGTACTTC. Its translation: CASSPSGRGVETQYF.

The J gene is TRBJ2-5, the V gene TRBV24-1; TRBD1 matches at 10 bases. This CDR3 has 15 residues. The ends lost 3 bases at V and 4 bases at J; junction bases unmatched: 4. Germline loops: CDR1 KGHDR, CDR2 SFDVKD. In DNA form, the CDR3 reads TGTGCCACCAGTGATCGGACAGGGGGGTCAGAGACCCAGTACTTC. Translated: CATSDRTGGSETQYF.

The V gene is TRBV18, the J gene TRBJ1-1; no firm D call. The V and J ends lost 3 bases and 4 bases respectively, with 9 bases between them. There are 13 residues in the CDR3. Germline V gene lookup returns CDR1 KGHSH and CDR2 LQKENI. CDR3 sequence: CASSPDGSTEAFF. For the CDR3, the DNA is TGTGCCAGCTCACCGGATGGGAGCACTGAAGCTTTCTTT.

In its sample, this clone was seen once. The chain uses TRBV18 and TRBJ1-4; no reliable D call. Germline-derived CDR1 and CDR2 are KGHSH and LQKENI. CDR3 size: 19 residues. Deletions cut 2 bases from V and 0 bases from J, with 19 bases between. CDR3 amino acids: CASSPGSLMIDATNEKLFF. Here the CDR3 DNA reads TGTGCCAGCTCACCAGGTAGCTTGATGATCGATGCAACTAATGAAAAACTGTTTTTT.

This chain uses TRBV3-1 (or the pseudogene TRBV3-2) with TRBJ1-1; D is unclear. CDR3 length equals 13 residues. V was clipped by 5 bases and J by 4 bases, with 11 bases between them. The germline CDR1 and CDR2 sequences are LGHDT and YNNKEL (reference sequence). The CDR3 DNA follows: TGTGCCAGCAGCGGGAGCGGAACCACTGAAGCTTTCTTT. It is translated as CASSGSGTTEAFF.

This clone was observed a handful of times. The chain carries TRBV5-1 and TRBJ1-1; TRBD1 matches 7 bases. With 1 base clipped from V and 0 bases from J, the junction kept 6 bases outside the gene matches. This CDR3 is 16 amino acids long. Germline CDR1 is SGHRS and CDR2 is YFSETQ. The CDR3 here is CASSLTGDGMNTEAFF. Written as DNA, the CDR3 is TGCGCCAGCAGCTTGACAGGGGACGGGATGAACACTGAAGCTTTCTTT.

This clone was found once. The rearrangement links TRBV7-2 to TRBJ1-2; TRBD1 matches 9 bases. V shed 3 bases, J shed 3 bases, and the junction held 8 bases outside the gene matches. In germline, CDR1 is SGHTA, CDR2 FQGNSA. The CDR3 consists of 16 residues. In DNA form, the CDR3 reads TGTGCCAGCAGCTTTAGCGTGACAGGGGGGGACTATGGCTACACCTTC. Amino acid sequence: CASSFSVTGGDYGYTF.

This clone has a single count. The chain couples TRBV6-1 to TRBJ1-1; maybe TRBD1 (5 bases). The length of the CDR3 is 15 residues. V shed 2 bases and J shed 1 base, with 11 bases lying between them. Germline CDR1 is MNHNS and CDR2 is SASEGT. CDR3 in amino acids: CASSERTLQNTEAFF. The CDR3 DNA follows: TGTGCCAGCAGTGAAAGGACACTCCAGAACACTGAAGCTTTCTTT.

J is TRBJ1-2 and V is TRBV5-1, with 10 bases lining up with TRBD1. Germline V gene sequence: CDR1 SGHRS, CDR2 YFSETQ. Losses at the gene ends were 2 bases for V and 3 bases for J; bases not matched to a gene: 1. CDR3 length: 14 residues. The CDR3: CASSLGTGDYGYTF. For the CDR3, the DNA is TGCGCCAGCAGCTTAGGGACAGGGGACTATGGCTACACCTTC.

This chain connects TRBV7-2 to TRBJ1-6; D not certain. Trimming left V 1 base short and J 4 bases short, with 8 bases between. CDR3 length: 15 amino acids. Germline V gives CDR1 SGHTA, CDR2 FQGNSA. CDR3 residues: CASSLVTGYNSPLHF. As DNA, the CDR3 is TGTGCCAGCAGCTTAGTAACCGGTTATAATTCACCCCTCCACTTT.

The chain has TRBV7-2 and TRBJ1-2, with D possibly matching TRBD1 (6 bases). Trimming stripped 4 bases from V and 8 bases from J, with 8 bases between. The CDR3 is 11 amino acids. Germline CDR1 is SGHTA and CDR2 is FQGNSA. CDR3 sequence: CASSYRAGYTF. DNA of the CDR3: TGTGCCAGCAGCTACAGGGCGGGCTACACCTTC.

This clone was detected only a few times. This chain links TRBV19 with TRBJ2-3, with D tentatively TRBD1 (6 bases). Germline V CDR1 and CDR2: LNHDA, SQIVND (reference sequence). Trimming shortened V by 7 bases and J by 3 bases, and 14 bases separated the two germline ends. This CDR3 is 14 amino acids long. CDR3 region: CASMVGQGTDTQYF. CDR3 in DNA: TGTGCCAGTATGGTTGGGCAGGGGACAGATACGCAGTATTTT. The whole variable domain, filled in from reference TRBV19 and TRBJ2-3, reads DGGITQSPKYLFRKEGQNVTLSCEQNLNHDAMYWYRQDPGQGLRLIYYSQIVNDFQKGDIAEGYSVSREKKESFPLTVTSAQKNPTAFYLCASMVGQGTDTQYFGPGTRLTVL.

The rearrangement uses TRBV18 and TRBJ1-1, with D tentatively TRBD1 (6 bases). CDR3 length: 14 residues. V was shortened by 3 bases and J by 2 bases, with 10 bases between the two germline ends. Germline CDR1 is KGHSH and CDR2 is LQKENI. The CDR3: CASSPSQGNTEAFF. In DNA form, the CDR3 reads TGTGCCAGCTCACCCTCACAGGGCAACACTGAAGCTTTCTTT.

This clone was picked up a small number of times. The rearrangement links TRBV5-1 to TRBJ1-3; D unclear. CDR1 is SGHRS, CDR2 YFSETQ, per germline. This CDR3 has 14 amino acids. In DNA form, the CDR3 reads TGCGCAACCAAGGAGGGAGCTACTGGAAACACCATATATTTT. Residues: CATKEGATGNTIYF.

The chain employs TRBV25-1 and TRBJ1-2; 7 nucleotides line up with TRBD1. The CDR3 runs 15 residues. CDR1 and CDR2 from the germline V gene are MGHDK and SYGVNS. Germline trimming cut 1 base from V and 4 bases from J; bases unmatched to any gene: 6. In DNA, the CDR3 is TGTGCCAGCAGTGAATCTTTGTGGACAGGCTATGGCTACACCTTC. It specifies CASSESLWTGYGYTF.

The chain links TRBV30 to TRBJ1-3, with D tentatively TRBD1 (5 bases). Per the germline V gene, CDR1 is GTSNPN and CDR2 is SVGIG (reference sequence). V was pared by 1 base and J by 4 bases, with 8 bases between. The CDR3 extends over 13 amino acids. The CDR3 loop is CAWSADSGNTIYF. The CDR3 DNA is TGTGCCTGGAGTGCCGACAGCGGAAACACCATATATTTT.

This clone was counted between two and nine times. The chain is built from TRBV19 and TRBJ1-1; a weak D match, TRBD1 (5 bases). From germline, CDR1 is LNHDA and CDR2 SQIVND (reference sequence). Trimming removed 6 bases at V and 0 bases at J, with 17 bases between. This CDR3 is 16 amino acids long. CDR3 protein: CASRPQEYSMNTEAFF. The CDR3 nucleotides read TGTGCCAGTAGGCCACAGGAGTACTCGATGAACACTGAAGCTTTCTTT.

This clone was observed once. The V and J genes are TRBV7-3 and TRBJ2-1; D perhaps matches TRBD2 (7 bases). Germline-derived CDR1 and CDR2 are SGHTA and FQGTGA. The CDR3 is made up of 15 amino acids. Between the trimmed V and J ends, which lost 3 bases and 4 bases, there was a span of 13 bases. CDR3 DNA sequence: TGTGCCAGCAGCTTCGCGGGGGCTGGGTACAATGAGCAGTTCTTC. It codes for CASSFAGAGYNEQFF.